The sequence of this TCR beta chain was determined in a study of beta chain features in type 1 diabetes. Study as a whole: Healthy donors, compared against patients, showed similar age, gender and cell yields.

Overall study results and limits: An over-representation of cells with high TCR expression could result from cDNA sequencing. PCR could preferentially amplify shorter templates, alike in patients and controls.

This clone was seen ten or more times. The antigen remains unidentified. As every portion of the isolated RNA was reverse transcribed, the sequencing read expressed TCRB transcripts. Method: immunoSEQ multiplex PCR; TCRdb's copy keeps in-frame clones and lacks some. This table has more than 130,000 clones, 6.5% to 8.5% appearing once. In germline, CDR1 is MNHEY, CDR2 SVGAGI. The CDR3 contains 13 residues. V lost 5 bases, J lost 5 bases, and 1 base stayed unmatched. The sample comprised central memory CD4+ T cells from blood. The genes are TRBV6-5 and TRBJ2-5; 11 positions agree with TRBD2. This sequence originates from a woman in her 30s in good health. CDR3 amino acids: CASSGTSGETQYF. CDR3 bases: TGTGCCAGCAGTGGGACTAGCGGCGAGACCCAGTACTTC.